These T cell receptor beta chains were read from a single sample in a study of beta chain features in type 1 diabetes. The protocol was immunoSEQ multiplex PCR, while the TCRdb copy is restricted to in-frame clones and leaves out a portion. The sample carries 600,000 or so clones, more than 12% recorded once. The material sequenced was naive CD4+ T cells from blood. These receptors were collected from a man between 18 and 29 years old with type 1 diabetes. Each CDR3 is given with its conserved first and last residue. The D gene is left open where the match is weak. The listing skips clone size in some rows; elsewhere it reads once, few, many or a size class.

cdr3_aa: CASSGGDKETQYF
cdr3_nt: TGTGCCAGCAGTGGGGGGGATAAAGAGACCCAGTACTTC
v_call: TRBV28
j_call: TRBJ2-5
cdr3_length: 13
clone_size: -
d_call: TRBD2

cdr3_aa: CAIRGRFGNTIYF
cdr3_nt: TGTGCCATCAGGGGCAGATTTGGAAACACCATATATTTT
v_call: TRBV10-3
j_call: TRBJ1-3
cdr3_length: 13
clone_size: few
d_call: -

cdr3_aa: CSVVRQGGAYNEQFF
cdr3_nt: TGCAGCGTTGTTCGCCAGGGGGGAGCCTACAATGAGCAGTTCTTC
v_call: TRBV29-1
j_call: TRBJ2-1
cdr3_length: 15
clone_size: -
d_call: -

cdr3_aa: CSVTRTETQYF
cdr3_nt: TGCAGCGTTACTCGTACGGAGACCCAGTACTTC
v_call: TRBV29-1
j_call: TRBJ2-5
cdr3_length: 11
clone_size: -
d_call: -

cdr3_aa: CASSLVRRGDTQYF
cdr3_nt: TGTGCCAGCAGCTTAGTTCGGCGGGGGGATACGCAGTATTTT
v_call: TRBV11-1
j_call: TRBJ2-3
cdr3_length: 14
clone_size: few
d_call: TRBD2

cdr3_aa: CAWSVWGNSNVLTF
cdr3_nt: TGTGCCTGGAGTGTATGGGGGAACTCCAACGTCCTGACTTTC
v_call: TRBV30
j_call: TRBJ2-6
cdr3_length: 14
clone_size: -
d_call: -

cdr3_aa: CASSVGGGGATTGELFF
cdr3_nt: TGTGCCAGCAGCGTAGGAGGAGGGGGGGCGACCACCGGGGAGCTGTTTTTT
v_call: TRBV9
j_call: TRBJ2-2
cdr3_length: 17
clone_size: -
d_call: -

cdr3_aa: CASSLGRVGYNEQFF
cdr3_nt: TGTGCCAGCAGCTTAGGAAGGGTAGGCTACAATGAGCAGTTCTTC
v_call: TRBV11-2
j_call: TRBJ2-1
cdr3_length: 15
clone_size: few
d_call: -

cdr3_aa: CASSYRLAATQYF
cdr3_nt: TGTGCCAGCAGCTACCGACTAGCTGCTACGCAGTATTTT
v_call: TRBV7-2
j_call: TRBJ2-3
cdr3_length: 13
clone_size: few
d_call: TRBD2

cdr3_aa: CASSPGGSTDTQYF
cdr3_nt: TGTGCCAGCAGCCCCGGGGGAAGCACAGATACGCAGTATTTT
v_call: TRBV28
j_call: TRBJ2-3
cdr3_length: 14
clone_size: few
d_call: -

cdr3_aa: CASSQGWALDQPQHF
cdr3_nt: TGCGCCAGCAGCCAAGGGTGGGCGCTGGATCAGCCCCAGCATTTT
v_call: TRBV4-1
j_call: TRBJ1-5
cdr3_length: 15
clone_size: few
d_call: -

cdr3_aa: CASAPTDPNYGYTF
cdr3_nt: TGCGCCAGTGCCCCTACGGATCCTAACTATGGCTACACCTTC
v_call: TRBV5-1
j_call: TRBJ1-2
cdr3_length: 14
clone_size: -
d_call: -

cdr3_aa: CASSLRVRDTQYF
cdr3_nt: TGCGCCAGCAGCCTCAGGGTGCGAGATACGCAGTATTTT
v_call: TRBV4-3
j_call: TRBJ2-3
cdr3_length: 13
clone_size: few
d_call: -

cdr3_aa: CASSLGGGRSGANVLTF
cdr3_nt: TGTGCCAGCAGCTTAGGCGGGGGGCGCTCTGGGGCCAACGTCCTGACTTTC
v_call: TRBV7-2
j_call: TRBJ2-6
cdr3_length: 17
clone_size: few
d_call: TRBD2

cdr3_aa: CAISAIVGTSGRDTYNEQFF
cdr3_nt: TGTGCCATCAGTGCCATCGTGGGGACTAGCGGGAGGGATACCTACAATGAGCAGTTCTTC
v_call: TRBV10-3
j_call: TRBJ2-1
cdr3_length: 20
clone_size: few
d_call: TRBD2

cdr3_aa: CASSLWAGLRDEQFF
cdr3_nt: TGCGCCAGCAGCTTGTGGGCGGGATTAAGGGATGAGCAGTTCTTC
v_call: TRBV5-1
j_call: TRBJ2-1
cdr3_length: 15
clone_size: few
d_call: -

cdr3_aa: CASSSTYTGELFF
cdr3_nt: TGTGCCAGCAGTAGTACATACACCGGGGAGCTGTTTTTT
v_call: TRBV2
j_call: TRBJ2-2
cdr3_length: 13
clone_size: few
d_call: -

cdr3_aa: CASSYQENGELFF
cdr3_nt: TGTGCCAGCAGCTACCAAGAAAACGGGGAGCTGTTTTTT
v_call: TRBV11-3
j_call: TRBJ2-2
cdr3_length: 13
clone_size: few
d_call: -

cdr3_aa: CSAGGWHEQYF
cdr3_nt: TGCAGTGCCGGTGGGTGGCACGAGCAGTACTTC
v_call: TRBV20-1
j_call: TRBJ2-7
cdr3_length: 11
clone_size: few
d_call: -

cdr3_aa: CASSSDRGNSPLHF
cdr3_nt: TGTGCCAGCAGCTCCGACAGGGGCAATTCACCCCTCCACTTT
v_call: TRBV9
j_call: TRBJ1-6
cdr3_length: 14
clone_size: -
d_call: TRBD1

cdr3_aa: CASSQQGIKAGELFF
cdr3_nt: TGCGCCAGCAGCCAACAGGGGATTAAGGCCGGGGAGCTGTTTTTT
v_call: TRBV4-1
j_call: TRBJ2-2
cdr3_length: 15
clone_size: -
d_call: -

cdr3_aa: CASSQVGGLENEQFF
cdr3_nt: TGTGCCAGCAGCCAAGTTGGGGGGCTGGAGAATGAGCAGTTCTTC
v_call: TRBV4-2
j_call: TRBJ2-1
cdr3_length: 15
clone_size: -
d_call: -

cdr3_aa: CAWGSAAGEAFF
cdr3_nt: TGTGCCTGGGGTTCCGCTGCCGGTGAAGCTTTCTTT
v_call: TRBV30
j_call: TRBJ1-1
cdr3_length: 12
clone_size: -
d_call: -

cdr3_aa: CASSGLRAGNTGELFF
cdr3_nt: TGTGCCAGCAGCGGCCTTAGGGCAGGGAACACCGGGGAGCTGTTTTTT
v_call: TRBV25-1
j_call: TRBJ2-2
cdr3_length: 16
clone_size: -
d_call: -

cdr3_aa: CASSPRPGGTEAFF
cdr3_nt: TGTGCCAGCAGCCCACGGCCCGGGGGCACTGAAGCTTTCTTT
v_call: TRBV14
j_call: TRBJ1-1
cdr3_length: 14
clone_size: few
d_call: -

cdr3_aa: CASSEALGEGNQPQHF
cdr3_nt: TGTGCCAGCAGTGAAGCGCTTGGGGAGGGCAATCAGCCCCAGCATTTT
v_call: TRBV2
j_call: TRBJ1-5
cdr3_length: 16
clone_size: -
d_call: -

cdr3_aa: CASSYGGSNTEAFF
cdr3_nt: TGTGCCAGCAGTTACGGGGGCAGTAACACTGAAGCTTTCTTT
v_call: TRBV6-5
j_call: TRBJ1-1
cdr3_length: 14
clone_size: -
d_call: -

cdr3_aa: CSASDNEQFF
cdr3_nt: TGCAGTGCCTCGGACAATGAGCAGTTCTTC
v_call: TRBV20-1
j_call: TRBJ2-1
cdr3_length: 10
clone_size: -
d_call: -

cdr3_aa: CASSRLAGNNEQFF
cdr3_nt: TGCGCCAGCAGCCGACTAGCGGGGAACAATGAGCAGTTCTTC
v_call: TRBV5-1
j_call: TRBJ2-1
cdr3_length: 14
clone_size: few
d_call: TRBD2

cdr3_aa: CASSVVSGPDGYTF
cdr3_nt: TGTGCCAGCAGCGTAGTGAGTGGGCCCGATGGCTACACCTTC
v_call: TRBV9
j_call: TRBJ1-2
cdr3_length: 14
clone_size: -
d_call: -

cdr3_aa: CASSLTSGRDTQYF
cdr3_nt: TGTGCCAGCAGCTTGACTTCGGGGAGAGATACGCAGTATTTT
v_call: TRBV7-9
j_call: TRBJ2-3
cdr3_length: 14
clone_size: -
d_call: -

cdr3_aa: CAWPYEQYF
cdr3_nt: TGTGCCTGGCCCTACGAGCAGTACTTC
v_call: TRBV30
j_call: TRBJ2-7
cdr3_length: 9
clone_size: -
d_call: -

cdr3_aa: CATSRDGWGNSNQPQHF
cdr3_nt: TGTGCCACCAGCAGAGATGGGTGGGGGAATAGCAATCAGCCCCAGCATTTT
v_call: TRBV15
j_call: TRBJ1-5
cdr3_length: 17
clone_size: -
d_call: -

cdr3_aa: CASSLASSGRSSYEQYF
cdr3_nt: TGTGCCAGCAGCTTAGCTTCGTCGGGACGAAGCTCCTACGAGCAGTACTTC
v_call: TRBV7-6
j_call: TRBJ2-7
cdr3_length: 17
clone_size: -
d_call: -

cdr3_aa: CAWAGVTGELFF
cdr3_nt: TGTGCCTGGGCAGGGGTTACCGGGGAGCTGTTTTTT
v_call: TRBV30
j_call: TRBJ2-2
cdr3_length: 12
clone_size: few
d_call: -

cdr3_aa: CASSPQPGQVTDTQYF
cdr3_nt: TGTGCCAGCTCACCGCAACCGGGACAGGTCACAGATACGCAGTATTTT
v_call: TRBV18
j_call: TRBJ2-3
cdr3_length: 16
clone_size: -
d_call: TRBD1

cdr3_aa: CASSPGLGEQFF
cdr3_nt: TGTGCCAGCAGCCCCGGACTAGGTGAGCAGTTCTTC
v_call: TRBV11-2
j_call: TRBJ2-1
cdr3_length: 12
clone_size: -
d_call: TRBD2

cdr3_aa: CASSLWVDEQYF
cdr3_nt: TGTGCCAGCAGCTTGTGGGTGGACGAGCAGTACTTC
v_call: TRBV7-9
j_call: TRBJ2-7
cdr3_length: 12
clone_size: many
d_call: -

cdr3_aa: CASSLGTGSTYNEQFF
cdr3_nt: TGTGCCAGCAGCTTAGGGACAGGGTCCACCTACAATGAGCAGTTCTTC
v_call: TRBV7-9
j_call: TRBJ2-1
cdr3_length: 16
clone_size: -
d_call: TRBD1

cdr3_aa: CASSLGARNTEAFF
cdr3_nt: TGTGCCAGTAGCCTGGGGGCGCGGAACACTGAAGCTTTCTTT
v_call: TRBV19
j_call: TRBJ1-1
cdr3_length: 14
clone_size: -
d_call: -

cdr3_aa: CASSEEGTHYEQYF
cdr3_nt: TGTGCCAGCAGTGAAGAAGGGACTCACTACGAGCAGTACTTC
v_call: TRBV6-1
j_call: TRBJ2-7
cdr3_length: 14
clone_size: -
d_call: -

cdr3_aa: CASSLRGAPQTQYF
cdr3_nt: TGTGCCAGCAGCTTGCGGGGGGCCCCGCAGACCCAGTACTTC
v_call: TRBV5-6
j_call: TRBJ2-5
cdr3_length: 14
clone_size: -
d_call: -

cdr3_aa: CASSQSPSVGVGEQYF
cdr3_nt: TGCGCCAGCAGCCAATCCCCTAGCGTTGGAGTGGGGGAGCAGTACTTC
v_call: TRBV4-3
j_call: TRBJ2-7
cdr3_length: 16
clone_size: -
d_call: -

cdr3_aa: CATTGMSSYNSPLHF
cdr3_nt: TGTGCCACCACAGGAATGAGCTCCTATAATTCACCCCTCCACTTT
v_call: TRBV25-1
j_call: TRBJ1-6
cdr3_length: 15
clone_size: few
d_call: -

cdr3_aa: CASSLMTTVFSSQETQYF
cdr3_nt: TGTGCCAGCAGCTTAATGACTACAGTCTTTAGTTCCCAAGAGACCCAGTACTTC
v_call: TRBV11-1
j_call: TRBJ2-5
cdr3_length: 18
clone_size: few
d_call: -

cdr3_aa: CASNPGLSTDTQYF
cdr3_nt: TGTGCCAGCAATCCGGGACTATCCACAGATACGCAGTATTTT
v_call: TRBV6-6
j_call: TRBJ2-3
cdr3_length: 14
clone_size: few
d_call: TRBD2

cdr3_aa: CASSPPGGWHTEAFF
cdr3_nt: TGTGCCAGCTCACCACCGGGAGGATGGCACACTGAAGCTTTCTTT
v_call: TRBV18
j_call: TRBJ1-1
cdr3_length: 15
clone_size: -
d_call: -

cdr3_aa: CAWRERLAEYNEQFF
cdr3_nt: TGTGCCTGGAGGGAGAGACTAGCAGAATACAATGAGCAGTTCTTC
v_call: TRBV30
j_call: TRBJ2-1
cdr3_length: 15
clone_size: -
d_call: TRBD2

cdr3_aa: CASSLQETNYGYTF
cdr3_nt: TGTGCCAGCAGCCTCCAAGAAACTAACTATGGCTACACCTTC
v_call: TRBV9
j_call: TRBJ1-2
cdr3_length: 14
clone_size: -
d_call: -

cdr3_aa: CSFEGATPYEQYF
cdr3_nt: TGCAGCTTTGAAGGTGCCACACCCTACGAGCAGTACTTC
v_call: TRBV29-1
j_call: TRBJ2-7
cdr3_length: 13
clone_size: -
d_call: -

cdr3_aa: CASGRQADNEQFF
cdr3_nt: TGTGCCAGTGGACGACAGGCCGACAATGAGCAGTTCTTC
v_call: TRBV2
j_call: TRBJ2-1
cdr3_length: 13
clone_size: few
d_call: -